This TCR beta chain stems from a study of B cell selection in AIRE deficiency. Study observations and caveats: Roughly 29% of healthy-shared Treg TCRbeta sequences appeared in patient Tconv cells.

V was pared by 4 bases and J by 11 bases, with 11 bases between. Germline CDR1 MDHEN, CDR2 SYDVKM. The CDR3 is 11 amino acids. CD4+CD127+ cells were sorted as the conventional CD4 T cells. Produced via immunoSEQ multiplex PCR; TCRdb's table is partial and in-frame only. Among about 23,000 clones, around 97% were seen once, and the ten largest hold about 0.17%. As to this clone: The antigen is not known.

This receptor was identified in a human donor with AIRE deficiency. The chain combines TRBV28 with TRBJ1-1; D is possibly TRBD1 (5 bases). Material: conventional CD4+ T cells sorted from PBMCs. Here the CDR3 reads CASSSGRGAFF. In nucleotides, the CDR3 is TGTGCCAGCAGTTCGGGACGCGGGGCTTTCTTT.